The present T cell receptor (beta chain) was sequenced within a study of post-analysis software for immune sequencing data. Overall study findings and caveats: Strong co-clustering by F measure linked samples that shared a preparation batch.

Carried by the TCR beta cDNA libraries were unique molecular identifiers. Each CDR3 protein gets one entry after TCRdb re-called the PCR reads with MiXCR. The sample consists of roughly 800,000 distinct CDR3 sequences, roughly 50% of them appearing once. In regard to this clonotype: Antigen unknown.

This TCR was recovered from a girl between 5 and 17 years old with multiple sclerosis. Sequencing input: blood.

CDR3 nucleotide sequence: TGCAGTGCCCCGAACAGGGATGAAGCTTTCTTT. Protein product: CSAPNRDEAFF. The V call is TRBV20-1, the J call TRBJ1-1; D might be TRBD1 (6 bases). This CDR3 has 11 residues. V lost 6 bases, J lost 7 bases, and 12 bases lay in between. Germline-derived CDR1 and CDR2 are DFQATT and SNEGSKA (reference sequence).